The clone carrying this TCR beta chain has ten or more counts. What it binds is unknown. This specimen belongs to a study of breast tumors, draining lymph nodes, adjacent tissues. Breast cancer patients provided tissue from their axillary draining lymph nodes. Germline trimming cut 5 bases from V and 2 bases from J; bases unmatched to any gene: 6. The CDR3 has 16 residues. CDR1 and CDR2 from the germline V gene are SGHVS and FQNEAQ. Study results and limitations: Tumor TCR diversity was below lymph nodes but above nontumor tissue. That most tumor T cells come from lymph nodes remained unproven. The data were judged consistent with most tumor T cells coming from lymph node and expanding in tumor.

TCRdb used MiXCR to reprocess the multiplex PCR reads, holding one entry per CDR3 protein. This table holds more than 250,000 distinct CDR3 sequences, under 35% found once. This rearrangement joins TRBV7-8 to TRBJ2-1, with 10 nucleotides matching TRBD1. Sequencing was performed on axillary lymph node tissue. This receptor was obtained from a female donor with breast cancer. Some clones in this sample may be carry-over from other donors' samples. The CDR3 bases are TGTGCCAGCAGCGTCCGGGACAGGGGCCCCTACAATGAGCAGTTCTTC. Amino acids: CASSVRDRGPYNEQFF.